A selection of T cell receptor beta chains follows, all from one sample in a study of blood T cells in healthy people across ages. Each CDR3 protein gets one entry after TCRdb re-called the 5' RACE reads with MiXCR. Among 600,000 or so distinct CDR3 sequences listed, roughly 30% were seen once. The sample comprised blood. The receptors stem from a woman of 80 years or more in good health. Each CDR3 is given with its conserved first and last residue. Clone size, where shown, is once, few, many, or a class for clones that have expanded.

V,size,length,CDR3
TRBV6-2/TRBV6-3,many,16,CASSRRLSGGQETQYF
TRBV4-3,-,16,CASSQDRASGANVLTF
TRBV5-1,many,15,CASRASGGVLETQYF
TRBV18,few,12,CASPSDPLSQYF
TRBV7-2,many,15,CASSGGTGAINEQFF
TRBV20-1,-,14,CSASILARGETQYF
TRBV9,many,17,CASGVRFSGASTDTQYF
TRBV7-2,many,13,CASSLPSAYEQYF
TRBV12-3/TRBV12-4,-,16,CASRAGRSLVTDTQYF
TRBV20-1,-,14,CSAREGTGVKEQYF
TRBV21-1,-,14,CASSAGTAAGGYTF
TRBV12-3/TRBV12-4,many,16,CASSSRRPGDIDEQFF
TRBV5-1,-,15,CASSLDVFGHNEQFF
TRBV6-6,many,14,CASRERGGESGYTF
TRBV20-1,many,14,CSASVGATTYEQYF
TRBV9,many,14,CASSVAGANNEQFF
TRBV6-5,-,14,CASSYFRGHYGYTF
TRBV5-1,-,17,CASSFTGASSSYNEQYF
TRBV24-1,many,14,CATSDSGKIHEQFF
TRBV5-6,-,17,CASSPLNAALASKTQFF
TRBV6-5,-,15,CASKPGQAPYNEQFF
TRBV7-2,-,16,CASSFTGPPPKNIQYF
TRBV7-8,many,13,CASSPPAQETQYF
TRBV12-3/TRBV12-4,-,14,CASSLGQHNYGYTF
TRBV9,-,15,CASSSGGSENTEAFF
TRBV20-1,many,14,CSASGLAGGREQFF
TRBV20-1,many,14,CSAARTGGWETQYF
TRBV27,-,15,CASSPHRGLAYGYTF